This T cell receptor (beta chain) comes out of a study of CD8 T cells in ankylosing spondylitis. In germline, CDR1 is DFQATT, CDR2 SNEGSKA (reference sequence). V was pared by 0 bases and J by 3 bases, with 6 bases of the junction left unmatched. The CDR3 has 16 residues. This clonotype has only a few counts. Antigen: not known. 5'-RACE, quantitative and with molecular barcodes, yielded the TCR beta libraries. In TCRdb, the 5' RACE reads were re-called with MiXCR into one record per CDR3 protein. The sample shows approximately 350,000 distinct CDR3 sequences, 20% of them seen only once. Study results and caveats: A subset of motif variants has previously been described in the synovial fluid and blood of reactive arthritis. Disease-linked clones were found to be CD8+ and relatively rare in peripheral blood. Matched synovial fluid from ankylosing spondylitis patients was reported to be enriched for disease-linked clones.

The chain joins TRBV20-1 to TRBJ2-7; 12 bases are shared with TRBD2. This TCR was recovered from a male donor with ankylosing spondylitis or in good health (not recorded which). Sequenced material: blood, either unsorted or a sorted T cell fraction (not recorded which). For the CDR3, the DNA is TGCAGTGCTAGAGATCCTGGACTAGCGGGGAACTACGAGCAGTACTTC. It translates to CSARDPGLAGNYEQYF.